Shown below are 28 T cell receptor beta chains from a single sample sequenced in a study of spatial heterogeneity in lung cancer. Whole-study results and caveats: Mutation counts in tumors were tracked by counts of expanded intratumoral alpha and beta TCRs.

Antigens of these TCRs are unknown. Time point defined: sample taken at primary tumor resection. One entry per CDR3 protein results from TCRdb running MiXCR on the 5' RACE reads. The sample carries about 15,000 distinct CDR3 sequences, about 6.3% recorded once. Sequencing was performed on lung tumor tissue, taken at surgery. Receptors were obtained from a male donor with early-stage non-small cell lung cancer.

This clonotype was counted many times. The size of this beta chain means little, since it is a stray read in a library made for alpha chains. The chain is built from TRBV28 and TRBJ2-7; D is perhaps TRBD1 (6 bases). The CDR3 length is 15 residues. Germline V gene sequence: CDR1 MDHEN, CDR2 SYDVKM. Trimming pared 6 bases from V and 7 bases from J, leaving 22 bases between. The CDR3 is CASRTVGAPPREQYF. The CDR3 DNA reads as TGTGCCAGCAGAACGGTGGGGGCGCCCCCGAGGGAGCAGTACTTC.

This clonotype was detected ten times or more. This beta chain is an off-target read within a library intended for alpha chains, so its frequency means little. CDR3 nucleotide sequence: TGTGCCAGCAGCTTAGGGGGGACAGGGGGCTCACCCCTCCACTTT. It specifies CASSLGGTGGSPLHF. The J gene is TRBJ1-6, the V gene TRBV7-9, with 12 bases that match TRBD1. Looked up from germline, CDR1 is SEHNR and CDR2 is FQNEAQ (reference sequence). V dropped 1 base and J dropped 10; count of bases not matched to a gene: 2. This CDR3 comprises 15 residues.

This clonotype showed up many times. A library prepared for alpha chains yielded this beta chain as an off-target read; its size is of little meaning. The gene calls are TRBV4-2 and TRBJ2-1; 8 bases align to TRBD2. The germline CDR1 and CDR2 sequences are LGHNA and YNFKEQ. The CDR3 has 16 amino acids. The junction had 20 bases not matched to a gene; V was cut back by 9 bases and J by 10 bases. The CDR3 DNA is TGTGCCAGTTCTACCACGGGTTCCGGGACTAGGGTGGAGCAGTTCTTC. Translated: CASSTTGSGTRVEQFF.

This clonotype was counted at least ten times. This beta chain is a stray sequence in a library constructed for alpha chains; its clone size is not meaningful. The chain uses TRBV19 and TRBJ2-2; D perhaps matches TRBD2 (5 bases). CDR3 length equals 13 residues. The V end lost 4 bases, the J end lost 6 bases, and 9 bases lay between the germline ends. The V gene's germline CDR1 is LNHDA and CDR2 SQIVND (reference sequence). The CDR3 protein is CASSTTTAGELFF. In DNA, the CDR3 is TGTGCCAGTAGTACGACTACAGCCGGGGAGCTGTTTTTT.

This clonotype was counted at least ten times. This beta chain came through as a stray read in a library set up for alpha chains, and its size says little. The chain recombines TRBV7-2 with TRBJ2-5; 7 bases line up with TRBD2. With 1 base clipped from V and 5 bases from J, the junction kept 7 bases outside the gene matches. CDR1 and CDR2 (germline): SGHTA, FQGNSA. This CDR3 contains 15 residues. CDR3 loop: CASSLVLAAKETQYF. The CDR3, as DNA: TGTGCCAGCAGCTTAGTCCTAGCGGCGAAGGAGACCCAGTACTTC.

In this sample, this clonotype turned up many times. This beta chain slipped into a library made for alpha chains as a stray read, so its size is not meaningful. As DNA, the CDR3 is TGTGCCAGCTTAGAAGTAAGGGGGACAAACAATGAGCAGTTCTTC. Its protein is CASLEVRGTNNEQFF. The chain couples TRBV7-8 to TRBJ2-1, with a possible D match to TRBD1 (6 bases). V was clipped by 8 bases and J by 5 bases, with 19 bases between them. The CDR3 consists of 15 residues. CDR1 and CDR2 from the germline V gene are SGHVS and FQNEAQ.

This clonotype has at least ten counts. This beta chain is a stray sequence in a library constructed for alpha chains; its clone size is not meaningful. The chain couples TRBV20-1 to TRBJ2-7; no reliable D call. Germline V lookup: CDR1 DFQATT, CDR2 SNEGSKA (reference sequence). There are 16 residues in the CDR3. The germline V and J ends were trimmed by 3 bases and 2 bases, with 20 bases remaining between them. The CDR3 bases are TGCAGTGCTAGCGGACGCCTAGGGAAAGTACCCTACGAGCAGTACTTC. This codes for CSASGRLGKVPYEQYF.

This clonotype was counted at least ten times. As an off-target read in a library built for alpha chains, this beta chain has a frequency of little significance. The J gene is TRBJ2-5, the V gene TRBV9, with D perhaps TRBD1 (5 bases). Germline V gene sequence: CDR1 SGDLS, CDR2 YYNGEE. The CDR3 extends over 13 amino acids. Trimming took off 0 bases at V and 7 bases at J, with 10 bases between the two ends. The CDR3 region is CASSVAQDGTQYF. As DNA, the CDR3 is TGTGCCAGCAGCGTAGCACAGGATGGGACCCAGTACTTC.

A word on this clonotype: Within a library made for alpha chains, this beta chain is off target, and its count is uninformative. The CDR3 loop reads CASSLFRGANEQFF. CDR3 sequence (DNA): TGTGCCAGCAGTTTATTCCGGGGGGCCAATGAGCAGTTCTTC. This rearrangement joins TRBV12-3 or TRBV12-4 to TRBJ2-1, with a possible D match to TRBD2 (7 bases). The length of the CDR3 is 14 residues. With 2 bases removed from V and 6 bases from J, the gap between germline ends came to 11 bases.

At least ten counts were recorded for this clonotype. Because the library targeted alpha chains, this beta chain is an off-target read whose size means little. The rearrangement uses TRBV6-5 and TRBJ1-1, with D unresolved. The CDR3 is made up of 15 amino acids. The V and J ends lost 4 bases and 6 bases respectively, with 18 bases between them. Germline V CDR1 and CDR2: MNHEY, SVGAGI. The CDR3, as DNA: TGTGCCAGCAGTTCGCCCGGGGTAGCGAGGTCTGAAGCTTTCTTT. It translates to CASSSPGVARSEAFF.

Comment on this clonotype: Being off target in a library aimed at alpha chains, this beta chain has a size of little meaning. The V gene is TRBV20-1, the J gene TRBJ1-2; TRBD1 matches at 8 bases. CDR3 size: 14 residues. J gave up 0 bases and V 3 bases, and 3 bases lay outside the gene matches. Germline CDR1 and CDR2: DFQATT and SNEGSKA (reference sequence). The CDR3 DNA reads TGCAGTGCTAGGACAGGGGACCCTAACTATGGCTACACCTTC. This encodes CSARTGDPNYGYTF.

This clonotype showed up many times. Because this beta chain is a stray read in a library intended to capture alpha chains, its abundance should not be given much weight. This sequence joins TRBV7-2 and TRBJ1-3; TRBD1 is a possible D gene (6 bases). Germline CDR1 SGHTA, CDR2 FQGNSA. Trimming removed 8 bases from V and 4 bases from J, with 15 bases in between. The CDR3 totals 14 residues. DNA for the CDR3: TGTGCCAGCGCCCCCTGGGGGGGCGGAAACACCATATATTTT. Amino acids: CASAPWGGGNTIYF.

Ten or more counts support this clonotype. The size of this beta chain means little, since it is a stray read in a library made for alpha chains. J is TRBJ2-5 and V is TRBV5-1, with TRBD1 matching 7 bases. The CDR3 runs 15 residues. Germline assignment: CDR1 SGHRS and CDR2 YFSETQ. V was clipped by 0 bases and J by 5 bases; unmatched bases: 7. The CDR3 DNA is TGCGCCAGCAGCTTGGGGGGACAGCATGTGGAGACCCAGTACTTC. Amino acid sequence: CASSLGGQHVETQYF.

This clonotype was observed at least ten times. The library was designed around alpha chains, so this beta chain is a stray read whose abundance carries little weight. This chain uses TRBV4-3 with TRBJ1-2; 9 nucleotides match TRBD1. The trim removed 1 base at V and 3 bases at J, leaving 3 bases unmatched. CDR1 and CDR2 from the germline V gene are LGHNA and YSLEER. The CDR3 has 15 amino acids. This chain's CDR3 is CASSQGWTGDYGYTF. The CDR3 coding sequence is TGCGCCAGCAGCCAAGGGTGGACAGGGGACTATGGCTACACCTTC.

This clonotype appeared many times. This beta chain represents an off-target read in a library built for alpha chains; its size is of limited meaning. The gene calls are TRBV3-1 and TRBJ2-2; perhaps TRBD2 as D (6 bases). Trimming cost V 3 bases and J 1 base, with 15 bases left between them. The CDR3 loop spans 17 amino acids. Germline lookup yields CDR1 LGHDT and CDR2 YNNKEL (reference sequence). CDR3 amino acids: CASSHKEWGENTGELFF. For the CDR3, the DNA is TGTGCCAGCAGCCATAAAGAATGGGGGGAGAACACCGGGGAGCTGTTTTTT.

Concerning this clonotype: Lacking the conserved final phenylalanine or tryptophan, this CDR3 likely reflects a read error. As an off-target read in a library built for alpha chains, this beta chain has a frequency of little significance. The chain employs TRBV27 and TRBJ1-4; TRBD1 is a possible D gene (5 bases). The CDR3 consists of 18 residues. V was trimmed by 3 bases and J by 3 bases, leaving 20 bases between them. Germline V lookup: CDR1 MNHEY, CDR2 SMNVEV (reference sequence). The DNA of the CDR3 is TGTGCCAGCAGTTTTGGTACACAAGTCGGGGGTCCTAATGAAAAACTGTTTCTT. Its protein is CASSFGTQVGGPNEKLFL.

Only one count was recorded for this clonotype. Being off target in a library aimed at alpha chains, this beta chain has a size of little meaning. CDR3 bases: TGCAGTGCTATGATGGGTCCTACTGAAGCTTTCTTT. It translates to CSAMMGPTEAFF. This chain joins TRBV20-1 and TRBJ1-1, with D hard to call. In germline, CDR1 is DFQATT, CDR2 SNEGSKA (reference sequence). The CDR3 consists of 12 residues. The V end lost 4 bases, the J end lost 5 bases, and 11 bases lay between the germline ends.

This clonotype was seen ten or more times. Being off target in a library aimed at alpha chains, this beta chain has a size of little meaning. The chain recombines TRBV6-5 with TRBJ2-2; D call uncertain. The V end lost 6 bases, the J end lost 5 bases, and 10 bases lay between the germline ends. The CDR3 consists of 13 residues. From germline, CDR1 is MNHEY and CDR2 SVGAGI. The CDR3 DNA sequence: TGTGCCAGCAGCCCCCTTCAGACCGGGGAGCTGTTTTTT. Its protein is CASSPLQTGELFF.

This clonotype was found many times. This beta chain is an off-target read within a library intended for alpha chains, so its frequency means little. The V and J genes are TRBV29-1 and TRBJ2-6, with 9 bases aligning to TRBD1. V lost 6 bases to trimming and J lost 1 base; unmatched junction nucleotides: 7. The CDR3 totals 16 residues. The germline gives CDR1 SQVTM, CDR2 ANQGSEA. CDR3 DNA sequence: TGCAGCGTGCCGGGACAGGGAGGTTCTGGGGCCAACGTCCTGACTTTC. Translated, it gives CSVPGQGGSGANVLTF.

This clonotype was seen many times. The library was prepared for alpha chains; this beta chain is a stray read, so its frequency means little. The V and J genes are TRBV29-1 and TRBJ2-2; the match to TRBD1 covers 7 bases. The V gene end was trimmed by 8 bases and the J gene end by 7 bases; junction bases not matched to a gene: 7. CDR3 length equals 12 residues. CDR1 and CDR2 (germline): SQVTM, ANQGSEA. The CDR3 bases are TGCAGCAAAACAGGGGTGGGCGGGGAGCTGTTTTTT. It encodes CSKTGVGGELFF.

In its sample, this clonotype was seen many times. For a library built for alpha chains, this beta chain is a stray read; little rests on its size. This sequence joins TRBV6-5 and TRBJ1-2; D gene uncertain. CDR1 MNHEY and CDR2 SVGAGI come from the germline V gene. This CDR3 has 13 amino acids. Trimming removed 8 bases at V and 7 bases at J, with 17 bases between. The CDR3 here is CASLWTPTGGYTF. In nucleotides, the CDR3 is TGTGCCAGCCTTTGGACCCCAACGGGTGGCTACACCTTC.

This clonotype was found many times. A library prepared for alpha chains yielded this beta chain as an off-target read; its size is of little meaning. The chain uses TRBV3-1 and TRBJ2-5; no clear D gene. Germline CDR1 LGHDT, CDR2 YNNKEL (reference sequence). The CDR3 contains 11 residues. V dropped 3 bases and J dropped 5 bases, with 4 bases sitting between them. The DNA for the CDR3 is TGTGCCAGCAGCCATGTGGAGACCCAGTACTTC. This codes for CASSHVETQYF.

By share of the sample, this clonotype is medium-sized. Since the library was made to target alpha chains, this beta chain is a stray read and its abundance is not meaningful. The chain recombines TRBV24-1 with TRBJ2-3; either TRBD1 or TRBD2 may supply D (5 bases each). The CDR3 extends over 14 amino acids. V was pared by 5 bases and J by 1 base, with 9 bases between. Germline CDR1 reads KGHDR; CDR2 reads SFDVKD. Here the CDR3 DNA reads TGTGCCACCAGTGGCCGGGACGGCACAGATACGCAGTATTTT. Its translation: CATSGRDGTDTQYF.

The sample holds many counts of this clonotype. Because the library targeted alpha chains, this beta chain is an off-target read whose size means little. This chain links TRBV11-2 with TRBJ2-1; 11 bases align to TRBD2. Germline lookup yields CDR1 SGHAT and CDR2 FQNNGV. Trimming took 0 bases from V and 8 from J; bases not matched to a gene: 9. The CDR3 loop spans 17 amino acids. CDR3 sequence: CASSLEIGLAGGYEQFF. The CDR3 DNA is TGTGCCAGCAGCTTAGAGATTGGGCTAGCGGGGGGTTATGAGCAGTTCTTC.

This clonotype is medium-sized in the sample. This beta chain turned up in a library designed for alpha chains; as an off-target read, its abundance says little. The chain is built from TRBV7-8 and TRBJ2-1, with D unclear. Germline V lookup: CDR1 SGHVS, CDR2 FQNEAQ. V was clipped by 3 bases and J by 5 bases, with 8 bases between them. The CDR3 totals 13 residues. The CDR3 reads CASSFGPNNEQFF. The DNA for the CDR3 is TGTGCCAGCAGCTTTGGTCCGAACAATGAGCAGTTCTTC.

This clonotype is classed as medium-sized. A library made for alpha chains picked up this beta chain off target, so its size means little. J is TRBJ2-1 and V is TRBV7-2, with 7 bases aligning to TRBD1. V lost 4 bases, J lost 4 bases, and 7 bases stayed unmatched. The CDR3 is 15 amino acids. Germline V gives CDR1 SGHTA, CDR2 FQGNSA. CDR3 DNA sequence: TGTGCCAGCAGCTCCCGGGACAGCGGATACAATGAGCAGTTCTTC. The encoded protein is CASSSRDSGYNEQFF.

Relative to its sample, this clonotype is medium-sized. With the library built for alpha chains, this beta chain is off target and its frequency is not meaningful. The CDR3 DNA reads as TGTGCCAGTAGTCTGGGCGGGACTACGCGTGCGGAGACCCAGTACTTC. Protein: CASSLGGTTRAETQYF. The rearrangement links TRBV19 to TRBJ2-5, with 7 bases lining up with TRBD2. This CDR3 contains 16 residues. The J segment lost 5 bases and the V segment lost 5 bases, leaving 14 bases of the junction unmatched. Germline CDR1 is LNHDA and CDR2 is SQIVND (reference sequence).

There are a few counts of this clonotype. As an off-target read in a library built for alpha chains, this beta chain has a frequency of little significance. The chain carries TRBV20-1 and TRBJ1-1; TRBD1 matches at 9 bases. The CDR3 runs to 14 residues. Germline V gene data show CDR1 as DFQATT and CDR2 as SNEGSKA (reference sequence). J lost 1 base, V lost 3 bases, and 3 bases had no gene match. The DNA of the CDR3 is TGCAGTGCTAGTTCGGGACAGGGGAACACTGAAGCTTTCTTT. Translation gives CSASSGQGNTEAFF.